This entry describes one TCR beta chain. This clone was seen only a few times. Its antigen remains undetermined. No base quality values were provided; no much bigger clone lies one nucleotide off. TCRbeta CDR3 regions were amplified and barcoded by two-step multiplex PCR on the immunoSEQ human TCRbeta survey platform. Illumina instruments were used to sequence the libraries, and IgH from the same samples was sequenced in parallel. Per the authors' processing: To remove PCR and sequencing errors, raw reads were filtered against IMGT V, D, J definitions and grouped with a nearest-neighbor algorithm. Clones were defined as identical nucleotide sequences, and differential abundance between tissues was assessed by per-clone Fisher exact tests with a pFDR threshold of p<0.01. Clones whose frequencies were too low for statistical inference were excluded by a minimum inclusion filter of 10 in either sample. The immunoSEQ Analyzer was used for pairwise clonal comparisons, and IMGT tools were used to assess gene family usage. Not all clones reach the TCRdb copy of this immuneACCESS table, which keeps in-frame sequences only. Checked studies attribute under half of the gap to unresolved V genes and leave the rest unexplained. V, J and clone size derive from that table, while D and trimming were established from the DNA sequence. The sample has 95,000 or so clones on record, about two thirds of them singletons. Together, the top ten hold 1.5% to 2.5% of the sample.

Genomic DNA from frozen pancreas tissue was processed for repertoire sequencing. The DNeasy Blood and Tissue Kit was used to extract about 2-3.2 ug of genomic DNA from umbilical cord blood or frozen pancreas. This sample is part of a study of fetal regulatory T cell absence and autoimmunity (dated by TCRdb to 2016 to 2017). Regarding the study in general: Exocrine pancreas autoimmunity was observed in the IPEX patients in the absence of clinical diabetes. Results and caveats for the whole study, not just this receptor: Compared with cord blood, the pancreas TCR compartment showed significant oligoclonal enrichment, and some top clones were enriched more than 90-fold. Cord blood and pancreas had broadly similar TRB gene family usage, resembling published neonatal and adult repertoires. The oligoclonal enrichment was interpreted as support for antigen-driven autoimmunity in the pancreas before birth in IPEX syndrome.

From a lookup of the germline V gene, CDR1 and CDR2 are SGDLS and YYNGEE. Clipping removes 4 bases from V and 3 bases from J, with 7 as the unmatched junction base count. Counted from cysteine to phenylalanine, this CDR3 has 15 amino acids. Left in the record is the CDR3 DNA by itself, 45 bases read in frame from the first base. This receptor chain uses TRBV9 and TRBJ1-1, and TRBD1 aligns with 9 junction nucleotides. Sequencing input: pancreas tissue. The sequence derives from a male donor with IPEX syndrome. The DNA sequence is as follows: TGTGCCAGCAGCCGGGGACAGGGAAGGGACACTGAAGCTTTCTTT. It encodes CASSRGQGRDTEAFF.